This entry describes one T cell receptor (beta chain). These data originate in a study of blood T cell repertoires in COVID-19. For the study at large: Samples representing acute and convalescent COVID-19 were sourced from the United States, Italy and Spain.

The germline CDR1 and CDR2 sequences are SQVTM and ANQGSEA. The CDR3 has 18 residues. The V gene end was trimmed by 5 bases and the J gene end by 0 bases; junction bases not matched to a gene: 8. Seattle's enrolled individuals joined amid active infection and were then monitored longitudinally. The authors' processing: How many nucleated cells were present was estimated from reference gene primer amplification. Data came from immunoSEQ multiplex PCR; TCRdb stores just in-frame clones and leaves some out. Clonal size and the V and J genes are those of that table, whereas D and trimming came from the DNA. The profile shows 150,000 to 200,000 clones, 75% to 90% of them singletons.

The clonotype comes from a woman between 65 and 79 years old with COVID-19, enrolled during active disease. Sequenced material: peripheral blood. The gene calls are TRBV29-1 and TRBJ2-1, with 15 positions matching TRBD2. This CDR3 is CSVQGLAGGSSSYNEQFF. The CDR3 DNA sequence: TGCAGCGTTCAGGGACTAGCGGGAGGTTCGAGCTCCTACAATGAGCAGTTCTTC.